A selection of T cell receptor beta chains follows, all from one sample in a study of control samples from healthy donors and cancer patients. TCRdb's copy holds only in-frame clones and misses some; the assay was immunoSEQ multiplex PCR. The table includes 80,000 to 100,000 clones, 80% to 90% detected once. The sample comprised blood. All receptors derive from a man under 40 in good health. Both conserved end residues are part of each CDR3. D genes are given only for firm matches. Clone sizes are given selectively: once, few, many, or a class where the clone is expanded.

J,D,V,size,DNA,CDR3
TRBJ2-7,TRBD1,TRBV6-5,-,TGTGCCAGCAGCCGGACAGGGGACTCCTACGAGCAGTACTTC,CASSRTGDSYEQYF
TRBJ2-3,-,TRBV4-3,-,TGCGCCAGCAGCCCTCGAGGGGCCCTCTCTAGCACAGATACGCAGTATTTT,CASSPRGALSSTDTQYF
TRBJ1-3,-,TRBV29-1,once,TGCAGCGTTTCCGCTATCTCTGGAAACACCATATATTTT,CSVSAISGNTIYF
TRBJ1-5,-,TRBV7-8,-,TGTGCCAGCAGGGCGGACACCAATCAGCCCCAGCATTTT,CASRADTNQPQHF
TRBJ1-1,-,TRBV11-2,-,TGTGCCAGCAGCTTAGTTTTGAGGAACACTGAAGCTTTCTTT,CASSLVLRNTEAFF
TRBJ1-2,-,TRBV28,-,TGTGCCAGCTCTTCAGGTTATGGCTACACCTTC,CASSSGYGYTF
TRBJ2-1,TRBD2,TRBV2,-,TGTGCCAGCAGTGAAGCGCACAGCGGGACCTACAATGAGCAGTTCTTC,CASSEAHSGTYNEQFF
TRBJ1-2,-,TRBV5-4,-,TGTGCCAGCAGCTTGGCCGCCCAGGGTGGCTACACCTTC,CASSLAAQGGYTF
TRBJ1-1,-,TRBV2,once,TGTGCCAGTATCATCCTCCCTAACACTGAAGCTTTCTTT,CASIILPNTEAFF
TRBJ2-3,TRBD1,TRBV11-2,-,TGTGCCAGCAGCTTGGGGACAGGGAACACAGATACGCAGTATTTT,CASSLGTGNTDTQYF
TRBJ2-1,-,TRBV5-6,-,TGTGCCAGCAGCTTCCTAGCGTACAATGAGCAGTTCTTC,CASSFLAYNEQFF
TRBJ2-7,-,TRBV6-4,-,TGTGCCAGCAGTGAATTGGCGGTAGAGCAGTACTTC,CASSELAVEQYF
TRBJ1-4,-,TRBV7-9,-,TGTGCCAGCAGTCCACCGGGGTCAGGGACACACGAAAAACTGTTTTTT,CASSPPGSGTHEKLFF
TRBJ2-7,-,TRBV27,-,TGTGCCAGCAGTGCCGGACAGTACTACGAGCAGTACTTC,CASSAGQYYEQYF
TRBJ1-5,TRBD1,TRBV6-5,few,TGTGCCAGCTCCGGGACAGTCAATCAGCCCCAGCATTTT,CASSGTVNQPQHF
TRBJ1-3,-,TRBV18,-,TGTGCCAGCTCACCTAGGACAGACCTTCCTGGAAACACCATATATTTT,CASSPRTDLPGNTIYF
TRBJ2-2,TRBD1,TRBV2,once,TGTGCCAGCAGGGGACAGGGGAACGGGGAGCTGTTTTTT,CASRGQGNGELFF
TRBJ1-6,-,TRBV7-2,-,TGTGCCAGCAGCTTCGTAGGGGAGAATTCACCCCTCCACTTT,CASSFVGENSPLHF
TRBJ2-1,TRBD2,TRBV4-1,-,TGCGCCAGCAGCCATCACACTAGCGGGAGGAGCTCCTACAATGAGCAGTTCTTC,CASSHHTSGRSSYNEQFF
TRBJ2-1,TRBD2,TRBV5-1,-,TGCGCCAGCAGCAGAAGCGGGAGCTCCTACAATGAGCAGTTCTTC,CASSRSGSSYNEQFF
TRBJ1-2,-,TRBV24-1,-,TGTGCCACCAGTGATGGTGGGTTTGGCTATGGCTACACCTTC,CATSDGGFGYGYTF
TRBJ2-3,TRBD2,TRBV2,-,TGTGCCTCGGGGTGGGAAGAAGGGCTAGCGGGAGTACCAGATACGCAGTATTTT,CASGWEEGLAGVPDTQYF
TRBJ2-7,-,TRBV12-3/TRBV12-4,-,TGTGCCAGCAGGAACGAATCCTACGAGCAGTACTTC,CASRNESYEQYF
TRBJ1-4,-,TRBV27,-,TGTGCCAGCAGTTTATCCTCGGGGGCTAGTGAAAAACTGTTTTTT,CASSLSSGASEKLFF
TRBJ1-5,-,TRBV2,-,TGTGCCAGCAGTGAAGCCTCTCGGGGTCAGCCCCAGCATTTT,CASSEASRGQPQHF
TRBJ1-6,-,TRBV28,-,TGTGCCAGCAGTTACTACAGGGCTCAAAATTCACCCCTCCACTTT,CASSYYRAQNSPLHF
TRBJ2-3,-,TRBV5-1,-,TGCGCCAGCTTCCGGGACTCCGACTTGGCCCATACGCAGTATTTT,CASFRDSDLAHTQYF
TRBJ2-1,-,TRBV29-1,-,TGCAGCGTTGATAGAGCGGTGTCCTACAATGAGCAGTTCTTC,CSVDRAVSYNEQFF
TRBJ1-1,-,TRBV19,few,TGTGCCAGTAGTATCTCAGGGTACACTGAAGCTTTCTTT,CASSISGYTEAFF
TRBJ1-2,TRBD1,TRBV3-1/TRBV3-2,-,TGTGCCAGCAGCCAAGGTGACAGGGCGGCGGAGGGCTACACCTTC,CASSQGDRAAEGYTF
TRBJ1-3,-,TRBV19,once,TGTGCCAGTAGTAACTCGATAGACAGCAACTCTGGAAACACCATATATTTT,CASSNSIDSNSGNTIYF